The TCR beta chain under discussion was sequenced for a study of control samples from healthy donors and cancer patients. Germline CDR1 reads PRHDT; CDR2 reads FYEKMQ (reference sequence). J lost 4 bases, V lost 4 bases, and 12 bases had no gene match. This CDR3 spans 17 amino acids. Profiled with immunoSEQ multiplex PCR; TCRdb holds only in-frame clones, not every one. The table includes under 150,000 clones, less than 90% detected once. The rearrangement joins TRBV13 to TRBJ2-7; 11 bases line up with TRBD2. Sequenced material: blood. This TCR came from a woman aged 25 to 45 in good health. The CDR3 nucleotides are TGTGCCAGCAGCTATACGTATGGGACTAGCGGACATTACGAGCAGTACTTC. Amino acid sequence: CASSYTYGTSGHYEQYF.